The entry below gives a single TCR beta chain sequence along with its context. The junction does not match germline at one end; this may be a read error. This sample includes further DNA sequences coding for the same CDR3. The CDR3 is made up of 15 amino acids. The germline gives CDR1 SGHVS, CDR2 FNYEAQ. The data were obtained in a study of cytomegalovirus exposure and HLA in healthy donors. PCR amplification relied on 60 Vbeta primers (plus 13 Jbeta primers). Only in-frame clones appear in the TCRdb table, and some are missing; sequencing was by immunoSEQ multiplex PCR. The sample has under 130,000 clones; approximately 80% are singletons.

This rearrangement joins TRBV7-6 to TRBJ2-3; D unclear. The sample comprised PBMCs. The source of this sequence is a man younger than 40 in good health and CMV-seronegative. The DNA of the CDR3 is TGCGCCAGCAGCTTAGTCGGTCAAAACACAGATACGCAGTATTTT. This codes for CASSLVGQNTDTQYF. The full variable domain, completed using reference TRBV7-6 and TRBJ2-3, is GAGVSQSPRYKVTKRGQDVALRCDPISGHVSLYWYRQALGQGPEFLTYFNYEAQQDKSGLPNDRFSAERPEGSISTLTIQRTEQRDSAMYRCASSLVGQNTDTQYFGPGTRLTVL.